The entry below gives a single TCR beta chain sequence along with its context. The specificity of this receptor is unknown. The sample holds no much larger clone one base away, and base qualities are not on file. To demonstrate the VDJtools post-analysis software, the study profiled TCR beta repertoires from the peripheral blood of around 13 young patients with multiple sclerosis. The multiple sclerosis patients were children and adolescents between about 6 and 15 years of age. This entry is derived from a study of post-analysis software for immune sequencing data (dated by TCRdb to the mid-2010s). Turning to the overall study: Recorded disease courses included relapsing-remitting, secondary progressive and progressive-relapsing multiple sclerosis, with some patients lacking subtype annotation. The patient repertoires were compared against 11 previously published healthy control repertoires obtained from donors aged about 6 to 26 years. A subset of samples was prepared in parallel using single-end sample barcoding, then pooled and co-amplified after Illumina adapter ligation.

General findings and caveats noted by the study authors: Strong co-clustering of samples prepared in the same batch was shown by direct clustering with F measure, prompting a batch-effect correction. Normalized Chao1 diversity was significantly lower in multiple sclerosis patients than controls, suggesting substantial peripheral T-cell clonal expansion. Roughly 5 TRBV segments, including TRBV5-6, TRBV5-1 and TRBV20-1, were significantly more frequent in patients than controls. The multiple sclerosis patient group was slightly younger than the control group.

Libraries were prepared through PCR. TCRdb shows the sequencer as Illumina HiSeq 2500. To reduce PCR and sequencing biases, unique molecular identifiers were built into the TCR beta cDNA libraries. Per 1 to 10 million input T cells, some 500,000 cDNA molecules were obtained, such that each molecule approximated one T cell. The patient libraries were prepared and sequenced using the same protocol as the earlier healthy control dataset. Samples belonging to the same batch were prepared together, multiplexed and sequenced on a shared HiSeq lane. The paper's data handling went like this. Raw barcoded reads were processed with MIGEC, discarding single-read molecular identifier groups before consensus assembly and CDR3 extraction. VDJtools was used for post-analysis of the clonotype tables, with diversity normalized by down-sampling every dataset to the smallest sample size. Repertoire overlap clustering matched CDR3 amino acid but not nucleotide sequences to correct batch-related cross-sample contamination. TCRdb reran the public reads through fastp at Q25 and MiXCR, keeping productive beta chains. Rows with one shared CDR3 protein collapse into an entry with the most common genes and DNA. It is TCRdb's table, rather than the study itself, that gives the V and J calls and clone size. Counted in this sample were 450,000 to 700,000 distinct CDR3 sequences; roughly 47% of them appeared once. The ten top clones hold 1.7% of the sample.

The V end gives up 5 bases and the J end 3 bases, leaving 13 bases in the junction not matched to a gene. CDR3 length: 16 amino acids, cysteine to phenylalanine. Only the CDR3 DNA is retained, 48 bases long and in frame from the first base. Sequencing used blood. The clonotype comes from a girl between 5 and 17 years old with multiple sclerosis. The rearranged chain carries TRBV12-3 or TRBV12-4 and TRBJ2-7, and 7 junctional nucleotides match TRBD1. The DNA sequence reads TGTGCCAGCAGTACGGGACAGTCAGCCGATCGCTACGAGCAGTACTTC. Its protein reads: CASSTGQSADRYEQYF.